The next 21 T cell receptor beta chains were all read from a single sample in a study of cytomegalovirus exposure and HLA in healthy donors. The primer mix had 60 Vbeta and 13 Jbeta primers. Measured with immunoSEQ multiplex PCR; TCRdb has only the in-frame clones, and not every one. The sample consists of approximately 160,000 clones, approximately 67% of them appearing once. The specimen was PBMCs. The receptors come from a woman aged 18-29 years in good health and CMV-seropositive.

The chain employs TRBV6-5 and TRBJ1-1, with 9 bases aligning to TRBD1. The germline CDR1 and CDR2 sequences are MNHEY and SVGAGI. CDR3 length: 11 amino acids. V gave up 8 bases and J gave up 7 bases; unmatched junction bases: 2. In DNA form, the CDR3 reads TGTGCCAGCGGGGACAGGGATGAAGCTTTCTTT. Its translation is CASGDRDEAFF.

V and J are TRBV27 and TRBJ1-1; maybe TRBD1 (6 bases). V lost 2 bases and J lost 6, with 10 bases in between. The CDR3 totals 13 residues. The germline CDR1 and CDR2 sequences are MNHEY and SMNVEV (reference sequence). DNA of the CDR3: TGTGCCAGCAGTTTACTGGGGGCGGCTGAAGCTTTCTTT. Protein product: CASSLLGAAEAFF.

In its sample, this clone was seen a few times. This rearrangement joins TRBV9 to TRBJ1-2; 9 bases are a match to TRBD1. Germline V CDR1 and CDR2: SGDLS, YYNGEE. The CDR3 has 13 residues. J lost 7 bases, V lost 2 bases, and 3 bases had no gene match. The DNA for the CDR3 is TGTGCCAGCAGCGTTAGGACAGGGGTTGGCTACACCTTC. Translated, it gives CASSVRTGVGYTF.

The chain is built from TRBV27 and TRBJ1-1; TRBD1 agrees at 7 bases. The V gene's germline CDR1 is MNHEY and CDR2 SMNVEV (reference sequence). V dropped 2 bases and J dropped 6; count of bases not matched to a gene: 9. The CDR3 length is 15 residues. CDR3 sequence (DNA): TGTGCCAGCAGTTTAGACAGGGTCACAGGAGCTGAAGCTTTCTTT. Translation: CASSLDRVTGAEAFF.

This clone has a single count. Since no conserved phenylalanine or tryptophan closes the CDR3, a read error is the likely cause. The chain combines TRBV2 with TRBJ1-2; the D is unclear. Per the germline V gene, CDR1 is SNHLY and CDR2 is FYNNEI. CDR3 length equals 12 residues. Deletions cut 3 bases from V and 4 bases from J, with 6 bases between. DNA for the CDR3: TGTGCCAGCAGTGAGGCGGCCTATGGCTACACCCTC. Translation gives CASSEAAYGYTL.

This sequence joins TRBV29-1 and TRBJ1-1; TRBD1 is a possible D gene (5 bases). CDR3 size: 14 residues. The germline V and J ends were trimmed by 4 bases and 4 bases, with 16 bases remaining between them. Germline-derived CDR1 and CDR2 are SQVTM and ANQGSEA. DNA for the CDR3: TGCAGCGTTGGTGTGGCAGGGATGGGCACTGAAGCTTTCTTT. It yields the protein CSVGVAGMGTEAFF.

This clone has more than one count but fewer than ten. The chain combines TRBV6-1 with TRBJ1-5; 8 nucleotides line up with TRBD1. V lost 7 bases and J lost 3; bases outside the gene matches: 2. The CDR3 is 13 amino acids. Germline CDR1 and CDR2: MNHNS and SASEGT. The CDR3 nucleotides read TGTGCCAGCAAGACAGGGGACAATCAGCCCCAGCATTTT. Encoded protein: CASKTGDNQPQHF.

In this sample, this clone turned up a few times. V usage is TRBV6-4 and J usage is TRBJ2-2; possibly TRBD1 for D (7 bases). The V end was cut by 10 bases, the J end by 1 base, with 13 bases between. In germline, CDR1 is MRHNA, CDR2 SNTAGT. This CDR3 is 14 amino acids long. The CDR3 spells CANGGGKNTGELFF. The CDR3 bases are TGTGCCAACGGAGGGGGCAAGAACACCGGGGAGCTGTTTTTT.

To note about this clone: Within the sample, other DNA sequences also encode this same CDR3. The J gene is TRBJ2-7, the V gene TRBV29-1, with D tentatively TRBD1 (6 bases). Trimming removed 1 base at V and 3 bases at J, with 10 bases between. The CDR3 runs 13 residues. Germline values: CDR1 SQVTM, CDR2 ANQGSEA. Here the CDR3 reads CSVEAGTSYEQYF. Written as DNA, the CDR3 is TGCAGCGTTGAAGCAGGGACAAGCTACGAGCAGTACTTC.

The chain couples TRBV5-6 to TRBJ2-1; the match to TRBD2 covers 12 bases. Germline V lookup: CDR1 SGHDT, CDR2 YYEEEE. J gave up 5 bases and V 3 bases, and 0 bases lay outside the gene matches. This CDR3 has 14 amino acids. This chain's CDR3 is CASSWTSGNNEQFF. CDR3 nucleotides: TGTGCCAGCAGCTGGACTAGCGGGAACAATGAGCAGTTCTTC.

This chain uses TRBV27 with TRBJ2-1, with D possibly being TRBD2 (6 bases). The germline V gene has CDR1 MNHEY and CDR2 SMNVEV (reference sequence). The CDR3 consists of 12 residues. V was trimmed by 6 bases and J by 8 bases, leaving 11 bases between them. CDR3 loop: CASSLWGDEQFF. DNA for the CDR3: TGTGCCAGCAGCTTGTGGGGGGATGAGCAGTTCTTC.

This chain links TRBV5-1 with TRBJ1-6, with TRBD1 matching over 7 bases. Per germline, CDR1 SGHRS and CDR2 YFSETQ. This CDR3 is 18 amino acids long. With 0 bases clipped from V and 7 bases from J, the junction kept 13 bases outside the gene matches. Here the CDR3 reads CASSLGGDSLFPNSPLHF. The CDR3 nucleotides are TGCGCCAGCAGCTTGGGGGGGGACAGTCTCTTCCCCAATTCACCCCTCCACTTT.

This chain connects TRBV19 to TRBJ2-2; TRBD1 agrees at 8 bases. The CDR3 is made up of 14 amino acids. Germline values: CDR1 LNHDA, CDR2 SQIVND (reference sequence). V trimming: 5 bases; J trimming: 1 base; junction bases outside the gene matches: 0. The DNA of the CDR3 is TGTGCCAGTAGTGGACAGGGGAACACCGGGGAGCTGTTTTTT. Translated: CASSGQGNTGELFF.

The chain couples TRBV4-3 to TRBJ1-1; 9 bases are shared with TRBD1. V trimming: 0 bases; J trimming: 12 bases; junction bases outside the gene matches: 11. Germline CDR1 is LGHNA and CDR2 is YSLEER. This CDR3 has 15 residues. The CDR3 nucleotides read TGCGCCAGCAGCCAAGATCGAATGGCCGGGACAGGGACTTTCTTT. Translation: CASSQDRMAGTGTFF.

This chain joins TRBV27 and TRBJ2-7, with TRBD1 as a possible D gene (6 bases). The CDR3 runs 13 residues. The germline V gene encodes CDR1 MNHEY and CDR2 SMNVEV (reference sequence). The V gene lost 3 bases and the J gene lost 3 bases, with 9 bases spanning the gap. The CDR3, as DNA: TGTGCCAGCAGTTTCATACAGGGCTACGAGCAGTACTTC. Encoded protein: CASSFIQGYEQYF.

This clone was observed a few times. The chain uses TRBV11-2 and TRBJ2-7; 9 bases are a match to TRBD1. The V gene end was trimmed by 0 bases and the J gene end by 5 bases; junction bases not matched to a gene: 11. Germline-derived CDR1 and CDR2 are SGHAT and FQNNGV. This CDR3 region has 17 residues. CDR3 sequence (DNA): TGTGCCAGCAGCTTAGAACTCCGGGACAGGGTGAGAAACGAGCAGTACTTC. Its translation is CASSLELRDRVRNEQYF.

V and J are TRBV5-4 and TRBJ1-2; 7 bases agree with TRBD1. J gave up 8 bases and V 4 bases, and 17 bases lay outside the gene matches. The CDR3 consists of 16 residues. Per the germline V gene, CDR1 is SGHNT and CDR2 is YYREEE (reference sequence). CDR3: CASSEPGGRIDSGYTF. Here the CDR3 DNA reads TGTGCCAGCAGCGAACCAGGGGGGCGAATCGATTCGGGCTACACCTTC.

The V call is TRBV5-1, the J call TRBJ2-7; D gene uncertain. The CDR3 is 16 amino acids. V shed 0 bases and J shed 2 bases, with 15 bases lying between them. CDR1 and CDR2 (germline): SGHRS, YFSETQ. The CDR3 loop reads CASSLDGRVFTYEQYF. Written as DNA, the CDR3 is TGCGCCAGCAGCTTGGATGGTCGAGTCTTTACCTACGAGCAGTACTTC. Looking up the rest from reference TRBV5-1 and TRBJ2-7 gives the full variable domain: KAGVTQTPRYLIKTRGQQVTLSCSPISGHRSVSWYQQTPGQGLQFLFEYFSETQRNKGNFPGRFSGRQFSNSRSEMNVSTLELGDSALYLCASSLDGRVFTYEQYFGPGTRLTVT.

The chain has TRBV4-1 and TRBJ2-7; 9 bases match TRBD1. The J segment lost 3 bases and the V segment lost 3 bases, leaving 6 bases of the junction unmatched. In germline, CDR1 is MGHRA, CDR2 YSYEKL. The CDR3 has 15 residues. The CDR3 protein is CASSQPRDRVYEQYF. The CDR3 DNA reads TGCGCCAGCAGCCAGCCCCGGGACAGGGTCTACGAGCAGTACTTC.

V and J are TRBV5-1 and TRBJ1-2, with 10 bases matching TRBD1. CDR1 and CDR2 (germline): SGHRS, YFSETQ. The V segment lost 0 bases and the J segment 8 bases; nucleotides outside the gene matches: 4. The CDR3 runs to 14 residues. The CDR3 DNA follows: TGCGCCAGCAGCTTGGGGGACAGGGGCGACGGCTACACCTTC. This sequence encodes CASSLGDRGDGYTF. The full variable domain, its missing parts supplied by reference TRBV5-1 and TRBJ1-2, is KAGVTQTPRYLIKTRGQQVTLSCSPISGHRSVSWYQQTPGQGLQFLFEYFSETQRNKGNFPGRFSGRQFSNSRSEMNVSTLELGDSALYLCASSLGDRGDGYTFGSGTRLTVV.

The chain joins TRBV9 to TRBJ2-3; D might be TRBD1 (5 bases). This CDR3 has 15 residues. Trimming removed 0 bases at V and 2 bases at J, with 10 bases between. Germline lookup yields CDR1 SGDLS and CDR2 YYNGEE. CDR3 sequence: CASSVGGTYTDTQYF. The CDR3 DNA reads TGTGCCAGCAGCGTAGGGGGCACCTACACAGATACGCAGTATTTT.